One and the same sample provided the 9 T cell receptor beta chains below, sequenced in a study of T cell changes during pregnancy in multiple sclerosis (dated 2019 in TCRdb). The library was obtained by the immunoSEQ multiplex PCR assay. Entries here come from immuneACCESS through TCRdb and include only in-frame sequences with V and J called. Some clones fail to appear in such tables; in the studies checked, an unresolved V gene covers under half of the shortfall, and the cause of the remainder is unknown. This sample gives 35,000 to 45,000 clones in total; approximately 92% of them show up just once. 1% to 1.5% of the sample goes to the ten largest clones. What was sequenced was peripheral blood. All receptors come from a female donor with multiple sclerosis, enrolled in a pregnancy study.

The chain carries TRBV7-9 and TRBJ2-1, with D perhaps TRBD2 (5 bases). The V and J ends lost 5 bases and 0 bases respectively, with 20 bases between them. This CDR3 is built from 18 residues. The germline V gene encodes CDR1 SEHNR and CDR2 FQNEAQ (reference sequence). In nucleotides, the CDR3 is TGTGCCAGCAGCCCCAGCCATAGAGCGGAATTCTCCTACAATGAGCAGTTCTTC. Amino acid sequence: CASSPSHRAEFSYNEQFF.

This chain joins TRBV4-1 and TRBJ2-2; 8 nucleotides agree with TRBD1. V was pared by 0 bases and J by 4 bases, with 16 bases of the junction left unmatched. The CDR3 has 20 residues. Germline V gives CDR1 MGHRA, CDR2 YSYEKL. The CDR3 sequence is CASSQDPRSAGGKGTGELFF. The CDR3 nucleotides read TGCGCCAGCAGCCAAGACCCCCGTAGCGCAGGGGGCAAGGGCACCGGGGAGCTGTTTTTT.

This chain joins TRBV27 and TRBJ1-5, with D unclear. The CDR3 runs to 12 residues. V was clipped by 5 bases and J by 4 bases, with 6 bases between them. The germline gives CDR1 MNHEY, CDR2 SMNVEV (reference sequence). The CDR3 region is CASSGPNQPQHF. CDR3 nucleotides: TGTGCCAGCAGTGGGCCAAATCAGCCCCAGCATTTT.

The gene calls are TRBV11-2 and TRBJ2-3; D gene uncertain. Per the germline V gene, CDR1 is SGHAT and CDR2 is FQNNGV. The CDR3 extends over 14 amino acids. The V end lost 1 base, the J end lost 0 bases, and 5 bases lay between the germline ends. DNA for the CDR3: TGTGCCAGCAGCTTAGGTCCTAGCACAGATACGCAGTATTTT. Its translation: CASSLGPSTDTQYF.

J is TRBJ2-2 and V is TRBV4-3, with no clear D. V was cut by 1 base and J by 7 bases, with 19 bases left in between. This CDR3 is built from 17 residues. Germline CDR1 reads LGHNA; CDR2 reads YSLEER. CDR3 residues: CASSQGAEPGVDGELFF. CDR3 nucleotides: TGCGCCAGCAGCCAAGGGGCAGAGCCTGGAGTGGACGGGGAGCTGTTTTTT.

This clone showed up just a few times. This chain links TRBV10-3 with TRBJ2-5; 11 bases agree with TRBD1. The germline V gene has CDR1 ENHRY and CDR2 SYGVKD. This CDR3 contains 14 residues. With 9 bases clipped from V and 1 base from J, the junction kept 4 bases outside the gene matches. The CDR3, as DNA: TGTGCCATAGCCGGGACAGGGGGCCAAGAGACCCAGTACTTC. Translated, it gives CAIAGTGGQETQYF.

The V gene is TRBV14, the J gene TRBJ2-7; 7 bases map to TRBD1. With V trimmed by 2 bases and J by 1 base, 5 bases remained unmatched. The CDR3 runs to 15 residues. Germline V gene sequence: CDR1 SGHDN, CDR2 FVKESK. The CDR3 DNA is TGTGCCAGCAGCCAAAACAGGGGACGTTCCTACGAGCAGTACTTC. Protein: CASSQNRGRSYEQYF. The full variable domain, completed using reference TRBV14 and TRBJ2-7, is EAGVTQFPSHSVIEKGQTVTLRCDPISGHDNLYWYRRVMGKEIKFLLHFVKESKQDESGMPNNRFLAERTGGTYSTLKVQPAELEDSGVYFCASSQNRGRSYEQYFGPGTRLTVT.

The rearrangement uses TRBV5-4 and TRBJ1-2; 7 bases line up with TRBD1. The CDR3 has 15 residues. The germline V gene encodes CDR1 SGHNT and CDR2 YYREEE (reference sequence). After removal of 4 bases from V and 4 bases from J, the junction contained 10 bases not matched to a gene. The DNA of the CDR3 is TGTGCCAGCAGCCCCATTAGACAGGGAGGCTATGGCTACACCTTC. The encoded protein is CASSPIRQGGYGYTF.

The rearrangement links TRBV5-6 to TRBJ2-5, with 9 bases lining up with TRBD1. Germline V gene sequence: CDR1 SGHDT, CDR2 YYEEEE. J lost 4 bases, V lost 4 bases, and 11 bases had no gene match. The CDR3 is 16 residues long. CDR3: CASSRRWTGARETQYF. In nucleotides, the CDR3 is TGTGCCAGCAGCCGGAGGTGGACAGGGGCTAGAGAGACCCAGTACTTC. The full variable domain, in which reference TRBV5-6 and TRBJ2-5 provide the parts outside the CDR3, is DAGVTQSPTHLIKTRGQQVTLRCSPKSGHDTVSWYQQALGQGPQFIFQYYEEEERQRGNFPDRFSGHQFPNYSSELNVNALLLGDSALYLCASSRRWTGARETQYFGPGTRLLVL.